This T cell receptor (beta chain) was sequenced in a study of blood T cell repertoires in COVID-19. The wider study: Donors in the United States, Italy and Spain gave samples during acute or convalescent COVID-19.

Using immunoSEQ multiplex PCR, the repertoire was profiled, and TCRdb retains in-frame clones only, with some absent. The sample records tens of thousands of clones, around nine tenths being singletons. The source material was peripheral blood. The TCR comes from a middle-aged man with COVID-19, enrolled during active disease.

This CDR3 reads CASSGSDSYTDTQYF. DNA of the CDR3: TGTGCCAGCAGCGGATCGGACAGCTACACAGATACGCAGTATTTT. The chain links TRBV9 to TRBJ2-3, with D perhaps TRBD1 (6 bases). The germline V and J ends were trimmed by 3 bases and 2 bases, with 13 bases remaining between them. This CDR3 spans 15 amino acids. The germline gives CDR1 SGDLS, CDR2 YYNGEE.